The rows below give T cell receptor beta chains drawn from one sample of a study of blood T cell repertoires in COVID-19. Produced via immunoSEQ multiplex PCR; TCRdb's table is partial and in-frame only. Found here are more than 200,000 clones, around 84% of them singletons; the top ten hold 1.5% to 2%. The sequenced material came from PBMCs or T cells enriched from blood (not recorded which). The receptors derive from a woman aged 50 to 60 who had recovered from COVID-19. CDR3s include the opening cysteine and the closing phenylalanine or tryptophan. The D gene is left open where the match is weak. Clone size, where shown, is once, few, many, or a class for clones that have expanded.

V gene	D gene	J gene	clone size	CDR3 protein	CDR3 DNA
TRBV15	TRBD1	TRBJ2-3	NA	CATSRGPGGDTQYF	TGTGCCACCAGCAGAGGCCCAGGGGGAGATACGCAGTATTTT
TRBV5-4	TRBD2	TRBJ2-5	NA	CASSLATSGSFQETQYF	TGTGCCAGCAGCTTAGCGACTAGCGGGTCTTTCCAAGAGACCCAGTACTTC
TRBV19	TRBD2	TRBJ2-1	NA	CASSIVSGHYNEQFF	TGTGCCAGTAGTATTGTTAGCGGGCACTACAATGAGCAGTTCTTC
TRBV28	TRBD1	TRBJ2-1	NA	CASSFRDRGIHNEQFF	TGTGCCAGCAGTTTCCGGGACAGGGGGATTCACAATGAGCAGTTCTTC
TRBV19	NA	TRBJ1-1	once	CASSGHAGNTEAFF	TGTGCCAGTAGTGGACACGCAGGGAACACTGAAGCTTTCTTT
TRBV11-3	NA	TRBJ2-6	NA	CASSAGGANVLTF	TGTGCCAGCAGCGCAGGCGGGGCCAACGTCCTGACTTTC
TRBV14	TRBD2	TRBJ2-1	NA	CASSQANSGLAGGPGHEQFF	TGTGCCAGCAGCCAAGCCAATTCGGGACTAGCGGGAGGGCCAGGACATGAGCAGTTCTTC
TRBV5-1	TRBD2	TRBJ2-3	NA	CASSSALAGADTQYF	TGCGCCAGCAGCTCGGCTCTAGCGGGAGCAGATACGCAGTATTTT
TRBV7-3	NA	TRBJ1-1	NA	CASSLFGGRGTEAFF	TGTGCCAGCAGCCTCTTTGGAGGGAGAGGCACTGAAGCTTTCTTT
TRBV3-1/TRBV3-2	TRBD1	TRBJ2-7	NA	CASSQAPTGAYEQYF	TGTGCCAGCAGCCAAGCTCCGACAGGGGCCTACGAGCAGTACTTC
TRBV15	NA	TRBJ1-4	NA	CATSRGELANEKLFF	TGTGCCACCAGCAGAGGGGAGCTGGCTAATGAAAAACTGTTTTTT
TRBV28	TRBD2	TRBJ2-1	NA	CASSLSLVGGTSVWNEQFF	TGTGCCAGCAGTTTAAGTCTAGTAGGCGGGACTAGTGTCTGGAATGAGCAGTTCTTC
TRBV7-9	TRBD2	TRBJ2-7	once	CASTSTSGSSYEQYF	TGTGCCAGCACCTCGACTAGCGGGTCGTCCTACGAGCAGTACTTC
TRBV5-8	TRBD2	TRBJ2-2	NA	CASSLRLAGVTGELFF	TGTGCCAGCAGCTTGAGACTAGCGGGAGTAACCGGGGAGCTGTTTTTT
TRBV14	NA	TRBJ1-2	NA	CASSHGLGGGDDGYTF	TGTGCCAGCAGCCACGGCCTCGGAGGGGGGGACGATGGCTACACCTTC
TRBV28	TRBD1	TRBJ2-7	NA	CASSPQGVLSGEQYF	TGTGCCAGCAGCCCACAGGGGGTTTTAAGTGGCGAGCAGTACTTC
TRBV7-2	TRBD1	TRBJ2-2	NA	CASSGRQGPNTGELFF	TGTGCCAGCAGCGGACGACAGGGCCCGAACACCGGGGAGCTGTTTTTT
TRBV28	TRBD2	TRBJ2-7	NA	CASSLYPGLAAGSNEQYF	TGTGCCAGCAGTTTATACCCCGGACTAGCGGCCGGAAGTAACGAGCAGTACTTC
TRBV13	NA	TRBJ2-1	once	CASSVQLGGEQFF	TGTGCCAGCAGCGTCCAACTAGGCGGGGAGCAGTTCTTC
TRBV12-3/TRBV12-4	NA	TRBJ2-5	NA	CASSPNRVETQYF	TGTGCCAGCAGTCCAAACAGGGTGGAGACCCAGTACTTC
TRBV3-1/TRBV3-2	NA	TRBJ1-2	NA	CASSPRGGGLYGYTF	TGTGCCAGCAGCCCTAGGGGCGGGGGACTATATGGCTACACCTTC
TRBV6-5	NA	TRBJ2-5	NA	CASSPVQETQYF	TGTGCCAGCAGCCCAGTCCAAGAGACCCAGTACTTC
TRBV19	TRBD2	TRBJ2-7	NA	CASSKRPSGLSYEQYF	TGTGCCAGTAGTAAAAGACCTAGCGGACTCTCCTACGAGCAGTACTTC
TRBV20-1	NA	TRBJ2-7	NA	CSASGPHEQYF	TGCAGTGCTAGTGGGCCTCACGAGCAGTACTTC
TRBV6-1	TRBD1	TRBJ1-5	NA	CASSGRDRGNNQPQHF	TGTGCCAGCAGTGGCCGGGACAGGGGAAACAATCAGCCCCAGCATTTT
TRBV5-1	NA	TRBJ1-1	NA	CASSLAGAGTEAFF	TGCGCCAGCAGCTTGGCCGGGGCGGGGACTGAAGCTTTCTTT
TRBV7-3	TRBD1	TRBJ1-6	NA	CASSSGTGGSPLHF	TGTGCCAGCAGCTCCGGGACAGGGGGATCACCCCTCCACTTT
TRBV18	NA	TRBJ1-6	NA	CASSQTGNAYNSPLHF	TGTGCCAGCTCACAAACAGGGAACGCCTATAATTCACCCCTCCACTTT
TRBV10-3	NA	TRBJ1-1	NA	CAISAGVNTEAFF	TGTGCCATCAGTGCGGGGGTGAACACTGAAGCTTTCTTT
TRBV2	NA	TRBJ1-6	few	CASRSDSYNSPLHF	TGTGCCAGCAGGTCGGACAGCTATAATTCACCCCTCCACTTT
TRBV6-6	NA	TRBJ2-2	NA	CASSPPGPGELFF	TGTGCCAGCAGTCCACCAGGCCCCGGGGAGCTGTTTTTT
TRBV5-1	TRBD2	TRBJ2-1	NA	CASSPRTSLRVGEQFF	TGCGCCAGCAGCCCACGGACTAGCCTTCGGGTGGGTGAGCAGTTCTTC
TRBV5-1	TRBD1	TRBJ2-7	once	CASSQGQGDEQYF	TGCGCCAGCAGCCAGGGACAGGGGGACGAGCAGTACTTC
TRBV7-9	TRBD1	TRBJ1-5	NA	CASSFTGANQPQHF	TGTGCCAGCAGTTTCACAGGGGCCAATCAGCCCCAGCATTTT
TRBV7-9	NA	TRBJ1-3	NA	CASTPSGGSLASGNTIYF	TGTGCCAGCACCCCATCTGGGGGGAGTCTTGCCTCTGGAAACACCATATATTTT
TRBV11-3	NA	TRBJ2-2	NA	CASQQAGELFF	TGTGCCAGCCAACAGGCCGGGGAGCTGTTTTTT
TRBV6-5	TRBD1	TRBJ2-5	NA	CASSMRDRQETQYF	TGTGCCAGCAGTATGCGGGACAGGCAAGAGACCCAGTACTTC
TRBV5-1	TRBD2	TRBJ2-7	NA	CASSMRTSGGTYEQYF	TGCGCCAGCAGCATGCGGACTAGCGGGGGGACCTACGAGCAGTACTTC
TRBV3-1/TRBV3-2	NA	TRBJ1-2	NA	CASSQREAGGYTF	TGTGCCAGCAGCCAAAGGGAGGCGGGTGGCTACACCTTC
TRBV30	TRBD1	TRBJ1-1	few	CAWSEGQEDAFF	TGTGCCTGGAGTGAGGGACAGGAGGACGCTTTCTTT